Listed below are T cell receptor beta chains from one sample, sequenced in a study of blood T cells in healthy people across ages. TCRdb redid the calling of the 5' RACE reads with MiXCR, one entry per CDR3 protein. The data contain 1.5 million to 2 million distinct CDR3 sequences, about 50% of them singletons. What was sequenced was blood. The receptors derive from a woman aged 40 to 55 in good health. Both conserved end residues are part of each CDR3. D genes are given only for firm matches. A clone size is listed for some rows: how often the clone was seen (once, few, many), or a class if it is expanded.

>TRBV4-1|-|TRBJ2-3|-
TGCGCCAGCAGCCAAGATCTAACGCGGGGTTTTGGTTATACGCAGTATTTT
CASSQDLTRGFGYTQYF
>TRBV6-1|TRBD2|TRBJ2-1|-
TGTGCCAGCAGTGAAGTCGGGGGGGCAAACAATGAGCAGTTCTTC
CASSEVGGANNEQFF
>TRBV7-2|TRBD1|TRBJ1-5|few
TGTGCCAGCAGTCTCGGACAGGGGGTACAGCCCCAGCATTTT
CASSLGQGVQPQHF
>TRBV6-6|-|TRBJ1-2|few
TGTGCCAGCAGTTACACGGGACTGGCTGGCTACACCTTC
CASSYTGLAGYTF
>TRBV4-3|TRBD1|TRBJ1-4|-
TGCGCCAGCAGCCCGGGACAGGACAATGAAAAACTGTTTTTT
CASSPGQDNEKLFF
>TRBV5-1|-|TRBJ2-7|-
TGCGCCAGCAGCTTGGTGGAGGGGGACTACTACGAGCAGTACTTC
CASSLVEGDYYEQYF
>TRBV7-3|-|TRBJ2-4|-
TGTGCCAGTAGGGATCCAGCCAAAAACATTCAGTACTTC
CASRDPAKNIQYF
>TRBV6-2/TRBV6-3|-|TRBJ2-7|few
TGTGCCAGCAGTTGGGACTCCGGGACACCCGGAAGCCGGTCCTACGAGCAGTACTTC
CASSWDSGTPGSRSYEQYF
>TRBV4-2|TRBD2|TRBJ2-1|-
TGTGCCAGCAGCCAAGCAAGGAGAGGACGGGAGGTCGATGAGCAGTTCTTC
CASSQARRGREVDEQFF
>TRBV20-1|-|TRBJ1-2|-
TGCATCCTGGACAGAATCTATGGCTACACCTTC
CILDRIYGYTF
>TRBV27|-|TRBJ2-1|few
TGTGCCAGCAGTTGGGCGGGATCCTACAATGAGCAGTTCTTC
CASSWAGSYNEQFF
>TRBV20-1|-|TRBJ1-6|few
TGCAGTGCTATGGAGGGAGGCGATTCACCCCTCCACTTT
CSAMEGGDSPLHF
>TRBV6-2/TRBV6-3|TRBD2|TRBJ2-7|-
TGTGCCAGCAGTTACTCGCTCGCGGGGGGCGCGACCTCCTACAATGAGCAGTACTTC
CASSYSLAGGATSYNEQYF
>TRBV27|-|TRBJ1-2|few
TGTGCCAGCAGTCCCCTAGGGGCGACCTTGGGCTACACCTTC
CASSPLGATLGYTF
>TRBV4-2|-|TRBJ2-3|-
TGTGCCAGCAGCCAAAGCCGGGCCTCAACCGCGGATACGCAGTATTTT
CASSQSRASTADTQYF
>TRBV29-1|-|TRBJ2-5|few
TGCAGCGTTGAGTCCGTCCATGGAGAGACCCAGTACTTC
CSVESVHGETQYF
>TRBV10-3|TRBD1|TRBJ1-2|-
TGTGCCATCAGTGATAGGGACAGATTCTATGGCTACACCTTC
CAISDRDRFYGYTF
>TRBV6-2/TRBV6-3|TRBD1|TRBJ2-7|-
TGTGCCAGCAGTACGACAGGGGGCCTCCCTAGCGAGCAGTACTTC
CASSTTGGLPSEQYF
>TRBV14|-|TRBJ1-2|-
TGTGCCAGCAGCCCCTGGAAGACTAACTATGGCTACACCTTC
CASSPWKTNYGYTF
>TRBV20-1|TRBD1|TRBJ2-1|few
TGCAGTGCTAGAGCAAGACAGGGGATGAAGTTCTTC
CSARARQGMKFF
>TRBV6-2/TRBV6-3|TRBD2|TRBJ2-1|once
TGTGCCAGCCGGAGCACAATCAGCGGGGGGTCCAACAATGAGCAGTTCTTC
CASRSTISGGSNNEQFF
>TRBV9|-|TRBJ1-2|many
TGTGCCAGCAGCGTAGGAGGGAACTATGGCTACACCTTC
CASSVGGNYGYTF
>TRBV4-1|-|TRBJ2-5|few
TGCGCCAGCAGCCGAGCGTTCGAAGGGGAGACCCAGTACTTC
CASSRAFEGETQYF
>TRBV7-9|-|TRBJ1-4|-
TGTGCCAGCAGCTTAGGACCGGGATCCGCAACTAATGAAAAACTGTTTTTT
CASSLGPGSATNEKLFF